This T cell receptor (beta chain) came from a study of shared clonotypes between healthy human individuals. Genomic DNA of unsorted samples came from 85 million to 90 million PBMCs. This CDR3 spans 15 amino acids. Germline V gene sequence: CDR1 MNHEY, CDR2 SMNVEV (reference sequence). V was clipped by 4 bases and J by 1 base; unmatched bases: 2. This clone came up a few times. Using ten immunoSEQ deep assay plates, investigators sequenced unsorted PBMC DNA. Authors' processing steps: Filtering differed since immunoSEQ provided only junctions, with no quality scores. Using immunoSEQ multiplex PCR, the repertoire was profiled, and TCRdb retains in-frame clones only, with some absent. Clonal size and the V and J genes are those of that table, whereas D and trimming came from the DNA. This sample has around 500,000 clones, with 79% found just once.

This clonotype originated in a woman in her thirties or forties in good health. Some clones in this sample may be carry-over from other donors' samples. Sequencing input: PBMCs. The chain links TRBV27 to TRBJ2-1, with 9 bases lining up with TRBD1. This CDR3 reads CASSSGTGSYNEQFF. For the CDR3, the DNA is TGTGCCAGCAGTTCCGGGACAGGGTCCTACAATGAGCAGTTCTTC.